One and the same sample provided the 13 T cell receptor beta chains below, sequenced in a study of T cell repertoires in cytomegalovirus infection. For these receptors, no antigen is known. TCRdb ran MiXCR on the reads and lists one entry per CDR3 protein. This sample yields tens of thousands of distinct CDR3 sequences, of which about 22% are seen a single time; roughly 80% belongs to the top ten. The sample comprised PBMCs, sequenced either directly or after in vitro stimulation (not recorded which). The receptors come from a human donor in good health (CMV status not recorded). Some clones in this sample may be carry-over from other donors' samples.

There are a few counts of this clonotype. The chain employs TRBV7-2 and TRBJ1-6; the D is unclear. V lost 3 bases to trimming and J lost 6 bases, with 9 bases between them. The CDR3 has 14 amino acids. Germline CDR1 SGHTA, CDR2 FQGNSA. The DNA of the CDR3 is TGTGCCAGCAGCTTGGACTCATCTAATTCACCCCTCCACTTT. It translates to CASSLDSSNSPLHF.

The V call is TRBV28, the J call TRBJ2-3; no definite D call. Trimming stripped 4 bases from V and 4 bases from J, with 6 bases between. CDR1 and CDR2 (germline): MDHEN, SYDVKM. The CDR3 has 12 residues. CDR3 region: CASSSTSDTQYF. The CDR3 DNA sequence: TGTGCCAGCAGTTCAACATCAGATACGCAGTATTTT.

The chain employs TRBV18 and TRBJ1-3; no clear D gene. Germline CDR1 reads KGHSH; CDR2 reads LQKENI. Trimming shortened V by 0 bases and J by 2 bases, and 5 bases separated the two germline ends. The CDR3 extends over 14 amino acids. In nucleotides, the CDR3 is TGTGCCAGCTCACCACCGTCCACTGGAAACACCATATATTTT. It encodes CASSPPSTGNTIYF. The whole variable domain, remainder taken from reference TRBV18 and TRBJ1-3, is NAGVMQNPRHLVRRRGQEARLRCSPMKGHSHVYWYRQLPEEGLKFMVYLQKENIIDESGMPKERFSAEFPKEGPSILRIQQVVRGDSAAYFCASSPPSTGNTIYFGEGSWLTVV.

This clonotype was recorded at least ten times. The V gene is TRBV7-2, the J gene TRBJ2-3; 11 bases are a match to TRBD2. The CDR3 is 16 amino acids. Germline V gene data show CDR1 as SGHTA and CDR2 as FQGNSA. The ends lost 1 base at V and 4 bases at J; junction bases unmatched: 4. CDR3 amino acids: CASSLDTSGRSDTQYF. CDR3 nucleotides: TGTGCCAGCAGCTTAGATACTAGCGGGAGATCAGATACGCAGTATTTT.

The chain's CDR3 is CASSAQGSPSYEQYF. The CDR3, as DNA: TGTGCCAGCAGCGCGCAGGGATCTCCCTCCTACGAGCAGTACTTC. The J gene is TRBJ2-7, the V gene TRBV7-2; a weak D match, TRBD1 (5 bases). CDR3 length equals 15 residues. V was clipped by 5 bases and J by 0 bases, with 14 bases between them. CDR1 is SGHTA, CDR2 FQGNSA, per germline.

This clonotype occurred a few times. V is TRBV18 and J is TRBJ2-3; no firm D call. Germline CDR1 is KGHSH and CDR2 is LQKENI. Trimming took off 1 base at V and 5 bases at J, with 13 bases between the two ends. This CDR3 comprises 15 residues. This chain's CDR3 is CASSPQSQSGDTQYF. CDR3 in DNA: TGTGCCAGCTCACCACAATCTCAGAGTGGAGATACGCAGTATTTT.

The V and J genes are TRBV5-4 and TRBJ2-3; the D gene is possibly TRBD1 (5 bases). This CDR3 is built from 16 residues. Trimming left V 1 base short and J 0 bases short, with 12 bases between. Looked up from germline, CDR1 is SGHNT and CDR2 is YYREEE (reference sequence). The CDR3 sequence is CASSLQGIQSTDTQYF. The CDR3 DNA sequence: TGTGCCAGCAGCTTGCAGGGTATACAGAGCACAGATACGCAGTATTTT. Together with reference TRBV5-4 and TRBJ2-3, the CDR3 gives the full variable domain: ETGVTQSPTHLIKTRGQQVTLRCSSQSGHNTVSWYQQALGQGPQFIFQYYREEENGRGNFPPRFSGLQFPNYSSELNVNALELDDSALYLCASSLQGIQSTDTQYFGPGTRLTVL.

This clonotype was counted a single time. The CDR3 nucleotides read TGCAGTGCTAGAGGAGGGTTTTTAGAGACCCAGTACTTC. This codes for CSARGGFLETQYF. The chain combines TRBV20-1 with TRBJ2-5, with a weak D call TRBD2 (5 bases). The CDR3 is made up of 13 amino acids. The V gene lost 1 base and the J gene lost 4 bases, with 10 bases spanning the gap. The V gene's germline CDR1 is DFQATT and CDR2 SNEGSKA (reference sequence).

This clonotype was seen many times. The chain uses TRBV7-3 and TRBJ2-2; a possible D gene is TRBD2 (5 bases). Trimming took 5 bases from V and 3 from J, leaving 19 bases between them. Germline V gives CDR1 SGHTA, CDR2 FQGTGA. The CDR3 spans 17 residues. CDR3 DNA sequence: TGTGCCAGCAGCATTTCCCCGGGGAATATTGACACCGGGGAGCTGTTTTTT. It yields the protein CASSISPGNIDTGELFF.

The gene calls are TRBV5-4 and TRBJ1-2, with 7 bases matching TRBD1. The trim removed 0 bases at V and 8 bases at J, leaving 7 bases unmatched. Germline V gene data show CDR1 as SGHNT and CDR2 as YYREEE (reference sequence). The CDR3 covers 14 residues. This CDR3 is CASSLETGNRGYTF. The CDR3, as DNA: TGTGCCAGCAGCTTGGAGACAGGGAATCGGGGCTACACCTTC.

This clonotype occurred a few times. V and J are TRBV7-9 and TRBJ1-5, with D perhaps TRBD1 (5 bases). CDR1 SEHNR and CDR2 FQNEAQ come from the germline V gene (reference sequence). The CDR3 runs to 13 residues. With 4 bases removed from V and 5 bases from J, the gap between germline ends came to 9 bases. The CDR3 spells CASSWGGDQPQHF. CDR3 sequence (DNA): TGTGCCAGCAGCTGGGGGGGGGATCAGCCCCAGCATTTT. Supplemented by reference TRBV7-9 and TRBJ1-5, the full variable domain reads DTGVSQNPRHKITKRGQNVTFRCDPISEHNRLYWYRQTLGQGPEFLTYFQNEAQLEKSRLLSDRFSAERPKGSFSTLEIQRTEQGDSAMYLCASSWGGDQPQHFGDGTRLSIL.

This clonotype was seen ten or more times. The chain carries TRBV6-1 and TRBJ1-3, with no clear D. Trimming left V 6 bases short and J 0 bases short, with 12 bases between. CDR3 length: 15 residues. Looked up from germline, CDR1 is MNHNS and CDR2 is SASEGT. The CDR3 region is CASRKDPRSGNTIYF. The CDR3 DNA sequence: TGTGCCAGCAGAAAGGACCCTCGCTCTGGAAACACCATATATTTT.

Here the CDR3 DNA reads TGCGCCAGCAGCCTAGGACATATGGGAAAAACTGAAGCTTTCTTT. Its translation: CASSLGHMGKTEAFF. The V and J genes are TRBV5-1 and TRBJ1-1, with a weak D call TRBD1 (5 bases). The CDR3 loop spans 15 amino acids. V dropped 4 bases and J dropped 5 bases, with 18 bases sitting between them. Germline V gives CDR1 SGHRS, CDR2 YFSETQ.